These 28 T cell receptor beta chains were all obtained from the same sample, sequenced in a study of blood T cell repertoires in COVID-19. The table came from immunoSEQ multiplex PCR; TCRdb's copy has only in-frame clones and leaves some out. The profile covers more than 300,000 clones, with around 87% appearing a single time and about 10% taken by the ten largest. The sequencing input was peripheral blood. Source of these receptors: a woman in her 30s with COVID-19, enrolled during active disease.

This clone has only a few counts. This rearrangement joins TRBV2 to TRBJ2-3; no definite D call. The CDR3 runs to 13 residues. CDR1 SNHLY and CDR2 FYNNEI come from the germline V gene. Trimming cost V 0 bases and J 9 bases, with 10 bases left between them. CDR3 DNA sequence: TGTGCCAGCAGTGAAGCCCCCGTAGCCACGCAGTATTTT. Translation gives CASSEAPVATQYF.

The chain combines TRBV4-1 with TRBJ1-1, with a weak D call TRBD1 (6 bases). V was shortened by 0 bases and J by 10 bases, with 21 bases between the two germline ends. CDR1 and CDR2 from the germline V gene are MGHRA and YSYEKL. The CDR3 is 16 residues long. In nucleotides, the CDR3 is TGCGCCAGCAGCCAAGAGTTAAGTGTTCGAGGGGGAAGAGCTTTCTTT. Translating it yields CASSQELSVRGGRAFF.

This sequence joins TRBV27 and TRBJ1-2; 8 nucleotides line up with TRBD1. Germline V gene lookup returns CDR1 MNHEY and CDR2 SMNVEV (reference sequence). V gave up 2 bases and J gave up 0 bases; unmatched junction bases: 14. This CDR3 is 19 amino acids long. CDR3 sequence reads: CASSLRKLGRGLPNYGYTF. DNA for the CDR3: TGTGCCAGCAGTTTAAGGAAGTTGGGCAGGGGGCTACCTAACTATGGCTACACCTTC.

This clone was seen a single time. V gene TRBV9 combines with J gene TRBJ2-1; 7 bases align to TRBD2. Germline CDR1 reads SGDLS; CDR2 reads YYNGEE. CDR3 length: 13 amino acids. V lost 7 bases to trimming and J lost 0 bases; unmatched junction nucleotides: 1. The CDR3 region is CASGTTSYNEQFF. CDR3 DNA sequence: TGTGCCAGCGGGACTACCTCCTACAATGAGCAGTTCTTC.

V usage is TRBV2 and J usage is TRBJ2-3, with TRBD1 matching 11 bases. The CDR3 has 14 amino acids. Germline V lookup: CDR1 SNHLY, CDR2 FYNNEI. J was trimmed by 7 bases and V by 6 bases; bases with no gene match: 6. The CDR3 region has the DNA TGTGCCAGCAGGACCGGGACAGGGGGTTATACGCAGTATTTT. It codes for CASRTGTGGYTQYF.

This chain uses TRBV7-9 with TRBJ1-2; D not resolved. V was cut by 9 bases and J by 6 bases, with 14 bases left in between. Germline assignment: CDR1 SEHNR and CDR2 FQNEAQ (reference sequence). The CDR3 loop spans 12 amino acids. The CDR3 bases are TGTGCCAGTAGTAGACACGGTGATGGCTACACCTTC. Its protein product is CASSRHGDGYTF.

The chain is built from TRBV29-1 and TRBJ2-3, with 7 bases lining up with TRBD2. The CDR3 totals 15 residues. Germline lookup yields CDR1 SQVTM and CDR2 ANQGSEA. V lost 7 bases to trimming and J lost 0 bases; unmatched junction nucleotides: 10. The CDR3 nucleotides are TGCAGCGCGCCCCCTAGCGGAACTAGCACAGATACGCAGTATTTT. Encoded protein: CSAPPSGTSTDTQYF.

The rearrangement joins TRBV19 to TRBJ1-1; D might be TRBD1 (5 bases). The CDR3 consists of 14 residues. V was pared by 1 base and J by 0 bases, with 6 bases between. Germline CDR1 and CDR2: LNHDA and SQIVND (reference sequence). In DNA form, the CDR3 reads TGTGCCAGTAGTATAGCAGGGCTGAACACTGAAGCTTTCTTT. It is translated as CASSIAGLNTEAFF.

The chain has TRBV11-2 and TRBJ2-1; perhaps TRBD1 as D (5 bases). V shed 5 bases and J shed 0 bases, with 20 bases lying between them. The germline V gene has CDR1 SGHAT and CDR2 FQNNGV. This CDR3 has 18 residues. CDR3 protein: CASSPTDWGLSSYNEQFF. The CDR3 DNA sequence: TGTGCCAGCAGCCCTACCGATTGGGGCCTGAGCTCCTACAATGAGCAGTTCTTC.

The chain carries TRBV4-1 and TRBJ1-5; the D gene is possibly TRBD1 (5 bases). Trimming shortened V by 1 base and J by 6 bases, and 10 bases separated the two germline ends. CDR3 size: 14 residues. Germline V lookup: CDR1 MGHRA, CDR2 YSYEKL. DNA of the CDR3: TGCGCCAGCAGCCAAGGGGGGGTGGGTCAGCCCCAGCATTTT. It encodes CASSQGGVGQPQHF.

The chain joins TRBV9 to TRBJ2-2, with 11 bases aligning to TRBD1. Losses at the gene ends were 3 bases for V and 7 bases for J; bases not matched to a gene: 5. The CDR3 is 15 amino acids. The germline V gene encodes CDR1 SGDLS and CDR2 YYNGEE. The CDR3 loop reads CASSAGTGGHGELFF. CDR3 bases: TGTGCCAGCAGCGCCGGGACAGGGGGTCACGGGGAGCTGTTTTTT.

The chain carries TRBV5-1 and TRBJ2-1; 9 bases align to TRBD1. The CDR3 has 15 amino acids. Germline V gene data show CDR1 as SGHRS and CDR2 as YFSETQ. V was clipped by 0 bases and J by 2 bases; unmatched bases: 0. The CDR3 coding sequence is TGCGCCAGCAGCTTGGGGGACAGGGCCTACAATGAGCAGTTCTTC. Amino acids: CASSLGDRAYNEQFF.

V gene TRBV3-1 (or the pseudogene TRBV3-2) combines with J gene TRBJ2-2; D is unclear. The germline V and J ends were trimmed by 1 base and 4 bases, with 7 bases remaining between them. In germline, CDR1 is LGHDT, CDR2 YNNKEL (reference sequence). The CDR3 runs 14 residues. The CDR3 loop reads CASSQGRSTGELFF. The CDR3 bases are TGTGCCAGCAGCCAAGGTCGGAGCACCGGGGAGCTGTTTTTT.

To note about this clone: The same CDR3 is also encoded by other DNA sequences in this sample. V and J are TRBV19 and TRBJ1-5, with D hard to call. V was trimmed by 1 base and J by 4 bases, leaving 11 bases between them. The length of the CDR3 is 15 residues. In germline, CDR1 is LNHDA, CDR2 SQIVND (reference sequence). In DNA form, the CDR3 reads TGTGCCAGTAGTATAGTCGGGGTTTCGAATCAGCCCCAGCATTTT. It codes for CASSIVGVSNQPQHF. The variable domain in full, with the rest retrieved from reference TRBV19 and TRBJ1-5, is DGGITQSPKYLFRKEGQNVTLSCEQNLNHDAMYWYRQDPGQGLRLIYYSQIVNDFQKGDIAEGYSVSREKKESFPLTVTSAQKNPTAFYLCASSIVGVSNQPQHFGDGTRLSIL.

This clone was seen a single time. The gene calls are TRBV5-4 and TRBJ2-7; 8 bases line up with TRBD2. Germline V CDR1 and CDR2: SGHNT, YYREEE (reference sequence). The CDR3 has 15 amino acids. Trimming cost V 2 bases and J 3 bases; bases outside gene matches: 7. The chain's CDR3 is CASSFSSGRGYEQYF. The CDR3 DNA is TGTGCCAGCAGCTTCTCCAGCGGGAGAGGCTACGAGCAGTACTTC.

The chain uses TRBV10-3 and TRBJ2-5; TRBD2 is a possible D gene (7 bases). In germline, CDR1 is ENHRY, CDR2 SYGVKD. The CDR3 has 15 amino acids. V lost 2 bases and J 2 bases, leaving 12 bases between the germline ends. This chain's CDR3 is CAISEGGANQETQYF. The CDR3 DNA reads TGTGCCATCAGTGAGGGGGGGGCGAATCAAGAGACCCAGTACTTC.

The rearrangement joins TRBV30 to TRBJ1-6, with D unclear. Germline-derived CDR1 and CDR2 are GTSNPN and SVGIG (reference sequence). V gave up 0 bases and J gave up 0 bases, with 6 bases separating them. This CDR3 has 15 residues. This CDR3 reads CAWSVQSSYNSPLHF. The CDR3 DNA reads as TGTGCCTGGAGTGTACAGAGCTCCTATAATTCACCCCTCCACTTT.

V gene TRBV15 combines with J gene TRBJ1-5, with D perhaps matching TRBD1 (5 bases). The germline CDR1 and CDR2 sequences are LNHNV and YYDKDF (reference sequence). The CDR3 runs 15 residues. V was trimmed by 0 bases and J by 7 bases, leaving 13 bases between them. CDR3 sequence reads: CATSREGGARQPQHF. For the CDR3, the DNA is TGTGCCACCAGCAGAGAGGGTGGGGCGAGGCAGCCCCAGCATTTT.

The gene calls are TRBV10-3 and TRBJ1-4; D might be TRBD1 (6 bases). V was cut by 0 bases and J by 6 bases, with 8 bases left in between. The CDR3 loop spans 14 amino acids. Germline loops: CDR1 ENHRY, CDR2 SYGVKD. In DNA form, the CDR3 reads TGTGCCATCAGTGAGTCTTCAGGGGATGAAAAACTGTTTTTT. It encodes CAISESSGDEKLFF.

The CDR3 region is CASREGTVRSEQYF. The CDR3 DNA reads TGCGCCAGCAGGGAGGGGACGGTTCGGAGCGAGCAGTACTTC. This sequence joins TRBV5-1 and TRBJ2-7, with D maybe TRBD2 (6 bases). The germline gives CDR1 SGHRS, CDR2 YFSETQ. V was pared by 5 bases and J by 6 bases, with 18 bases between. The CDR3 is 14 amino acids. The full variable domain, with the rest looked up from reference TRBV5-1 and TRBJ2-7, is KAGVTQTPRYLIKTRGQQVTLSCSPISGHRSVSWYQQTPGQGLQFLFEYFSETQRNKGNFPGRFSGRQFSNSRSEMNVSTLELGDSALYLCASREGTVRSEQYFGPGTRLTVT.

Points on this clone: This CDR3 is also generated by other DNA sequences in the sample. The V and J genes are TRBV27 and TRBJ1-1, with D uncertain. CDR3 length equals 13 residues. Germline-derived CDR1 and CDR2 are MNHEY and SMNVEV (reference sequence). V dropped 3 bases and J dropped 0 bases, with 5 bases sitting between them. This CDR3 reads CASSLSVNTEAFF. Here the CDR3 DNA reads TGTGCCAGCAGTTTGTCAGTGAACACTGAAGCTTTCTTT.

This sequence joins TRBV29-1 and TRBJ2-1; TRBD1 matches at 9 bases. The CDR3 sequence is 16 residues long. V trimming: 3 bases; J trimming: 7 bases; junction bases outside the gene matches: 13. Germline values: CDR1 SQVTM, CDR2 ANQGSEA. In nucleotides, the CDR3 is TGCAGCGTTGAGGAATTAGACAGGGGGAGTATTAATGAGCAGTTCTTC. Its protein product is CSVEELDRGSINEQFF.

Of note for this clone: This CDR3 is also generated by other DNA sequences in the sample. V gene TRBV19 combines with J gene TRBJ2-7; 8 bases are shared with TRBD1. This CDR3 comprises 12 residues. The germline gives CDR1 LNHDA, CDR2 SQIVND (reference sequence). After removal of 6 bases from V and 3 bases from J, the junction contained 1 base not matched to a gene. Here the CDR3 reads CASSDRGYEQYF. Written as DNA, the CDR3 is TGTGCCAGTAGCGACAGGGGCTACGAGCAGTACTTC.

In its sample, this clone was seen a few times. The chain has TRBV6-5 and TRBJ1-6; 9 bases are a match to TRBD1. The ends lost 6 bases at V and 8 bases at J; junction bases unmatched: 8. The CDR3 sequence is 15 residues long. CDR1 and CDR2 (germline): MNHEY, SVGAGI. The CDR3 DNA sequence: TGTGCCAGCAGGACACAGGGGGCCGAGGATTCACCCCTCCACTTT. Residues: CASRTQGAEDSPLHF.

In DNA form, the CDR3 reads TGCGCCAGCAGTGAGTCGATGGCAGGGTTCGGGGAGCTGTTTTTT. Residues: CASSESMAGFGELFF. The rearrangement links TRBV10-2 to TRBJ2-2, with D possibly matching TRBD1 (5 bases). This CDR3 comprises 15 residues. V gave up 0 bases and J gave up 7 bases, with 12 bases separating them. Germline CDR1 and CDR2: WSHSY and SAAADI.

This rearrangement joins TRBV6-5 to TRBJ1-3, with TRBD1 matching over 7 bases. The CDR3 is 16 residues long. Germline V gene sequence: CDR1 MNHEY, CDR2 SVGAGI. J gave up 0 bases and V 2 bases, and 4 bases lay outside the gene matches. CDR3 amino acids: CASSYMGTVSGNTIYF. DNA for the CDR3: TGTGCCAGCAGTTACATGGGGACAGTCTCTGGAAACACCATATATTTT.

This chain uses TRBV7-2 with TRBJ1-2; weak D call: TRBD1 (5 bases). The CDR3 is 14 amino acids. V dropped 2 bases and J dropped 5 bases, with 12 bases sitting between them. Looked up from germline, CDR1 is SGHTA and CDR2 is FQGNSA. The CDR3 DNA follows: TGTGCCAGCAGCTTAACTGGGGGGAGGTATGGCTACACCTTC. The encoded protein is CASSLTGGRYGYTF. Combining the CDR3 with reference TRBV7-2 and TRBJ1-2 gives the whole variable domain GAGVSQSPSNKVTEKGKDVELRCDPISGHTALYWYRQSLGQGLEFLIYFQGNSAPDKSGLPSDRFSAERTGGSVSTLTIQRTQQEDSAVYLCASSLTGGRYGYTFGSGTRLTVV.

This chain connects TRBV27 to TRBJ2-2; no reliable D call. Germline V gives CDR1 MNHEY, CDR2 SMNVEV (reference sequence). This CDR3 region has 14 residues. Trimming pared 4 bases from V and 0 bases from J, leaving 6 bases between. As DNA, the CDR3 is TGTGCCAGCAGTTCGTTCGCGAACACCGGGGAGCTGTTTTTT. Protein product: CASSSFANTGELFF.